This T cell receptor (beta chain) was obtained from a study of cytomegalovirus exposure and HLA in healthy donors. Turning to the study itself: Researchers found that approximately 77% of fewer than 450 genotyped donors fell within the Caucasian-associated ancestry cluster.

The V end was cut by 0 bases, the J end by 8 bases, with 8 bases between. The CDR3 consists of 13 residues. Germline lookup yields CDR1 MNHEY and CDR2 SVGAGI. Comment on this clone: Its matching antigen is unknown.

The study's findings and limits: Most sequenced TCRs were rare (though some public TCRs occurred in many donors).

PCR involved 60 Vbeta and 13 Jbeta primers. Original analysis: An analysis that came later counted 80 million or so unique TCR beta chains, approximately 11 million shared. Profiled with immunoSEQ multiplex PCR; TCRdb holds only in-frame clones, not every one. V, J and clone size were drawn from that table, and D and trimming were deduced from the DNA. The table lists around 80,000 clones, approximately 74% of them singletons, with over 7.5% in the top ten. Sequencing was carried out using PBMCs. This TCR was recovered from a man aged 35-49 years in good health and CMV-seropositive. The chain recombines TRBV6-5 with TRBJ2-1; perhaps TRBD1 as D (5 bases). The CDR3 region is CASSYSAGYEQFF. DNA of the CDR3: TGTGCCAGCAGTTACTCGGCAGGGTATGAGCAGTTCTTC.